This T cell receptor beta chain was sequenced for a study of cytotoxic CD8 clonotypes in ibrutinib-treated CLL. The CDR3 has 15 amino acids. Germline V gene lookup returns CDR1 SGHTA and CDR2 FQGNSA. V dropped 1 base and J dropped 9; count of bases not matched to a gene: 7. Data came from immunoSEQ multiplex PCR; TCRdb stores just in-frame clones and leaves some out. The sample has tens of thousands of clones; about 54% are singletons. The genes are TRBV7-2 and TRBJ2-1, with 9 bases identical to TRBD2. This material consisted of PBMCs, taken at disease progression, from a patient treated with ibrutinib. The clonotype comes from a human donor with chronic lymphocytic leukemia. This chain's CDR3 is CASSLVIAGVGEQFF. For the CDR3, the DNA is TGTGCCAGCAGCTTAGTAATAGCGGGAGTTGGTGAGCAGTTCTTC.